This T cell receptor (beta chain) was recorded in a study of graft-versus-host responses after intestinal transplantation. As concerns this clone: As yet, its antigen is unknown.

The protocol was immunoSEQ multiplex PCR, while the TCRdb copy is restricted to in-frame clones and leaves out a portion. Of 80,000 to 95,000 clones listed, about 92% are singletons. V gave up 7 bases and J gave up 5 bases; unmatched junction bases: 9. The CDR3 length is 13 residues. In germline, CDR1 is SQVTM, CDR2 ANQGSEA. The receptor was derived from a human donor who received an intestinal transplant. The sample was unstimulated CD8+ T cells sorted from spleen or lymph node cells, taken before intestinal transplant. The chain employs TRBV29-1 and TRBJ2-7; TRBD1 matches 9 bases. The DNA for the CDR3 is TGCAGCGCCTACGGGACAGGGCCGCACGAGCAGTACTTC. Translated, it gives CSAYGTGPHEQYF.